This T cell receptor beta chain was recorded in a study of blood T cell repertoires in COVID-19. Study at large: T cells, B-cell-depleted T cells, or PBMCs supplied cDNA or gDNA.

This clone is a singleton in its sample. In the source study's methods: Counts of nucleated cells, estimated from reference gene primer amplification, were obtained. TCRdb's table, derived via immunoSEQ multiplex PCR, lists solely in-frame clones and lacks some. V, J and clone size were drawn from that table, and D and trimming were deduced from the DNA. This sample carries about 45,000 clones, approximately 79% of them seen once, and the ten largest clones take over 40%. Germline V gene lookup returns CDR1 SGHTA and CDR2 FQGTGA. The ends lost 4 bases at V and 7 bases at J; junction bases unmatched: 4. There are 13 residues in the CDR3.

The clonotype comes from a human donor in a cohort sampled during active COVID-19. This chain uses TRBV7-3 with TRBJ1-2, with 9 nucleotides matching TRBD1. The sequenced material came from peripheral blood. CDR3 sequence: CASSSDRGAGYTF. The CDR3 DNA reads TGTGCCAGCAGCTCGGACAGGGGTGCTGGCTACACCTTC.